The next 9 T cell receptor beta chains were all read from a single sample in a study of T and B cells in COVID-19 patients. Multiplex PCR with BIOMED2 TRB-A/B primer pools amplified TRB rearrangements. TCRdb reanalysed the multiplex PCR reads using MiXCR and keeps one entry per CDR3 protein. The sample holds fewer than 10,000 distinct CDR3 sequences, around 28% seen once. TRB was amplified from roughly 250-500 ng of blood genomic DNA. Sequenced material: blood. The receptors were gathered from a human donor who had recovered from COVID-19.

The chain couples TRBV6-1 to TRBJ1-2; no firm D call. Deletions cut 6 bases from V and 4 bases from J, with 21 bases between. CDR3 size: 16 residues. CDR1 is MNHNS, CDR2 SASEGT, per germline. This CDR3 reads CASRIGYDRALYGYTF. CDR3 bases: TGTGCCAGCAGGATTGGCTACGATAGGGCGCTCTATGGCTACACCTTC.

The rearrangement uses TRBV5-1 and TRBJ1-5; D gene uncertain. V lost 0 bases and J lost 2, with 12 bases in between. Germline V CDR1 and CDR2: SGHRS, YFSETQ. CDR3 length equals 16 residues. CDR3 in amino acids: CASSLDSLSGNQPQHF. The CDR3 DNA sequence: TGCGCCAGCAGCTTGGATTCTCTTTCAGGCAATCAGCCCCAGCATTTT.

The chain joins TRBV6-5 to TRBJ2-5, with no clear D. The CDR3 spans 15 residues. Trimming cost V 8 bases and J 0 bases, with 16 bases left between them. The germline V gene has CDR1 MNHEY and CDR2 SVGAGI. CDR3 protein: CASPPGRAYQETQYF. The CDR3, as DNA: TGTGCCAGCCCCCCGGGTCGGGCGTACCAAGAGACCCAGTACTTC.

This clonotype was seen only a few times. The V call is TRBV5-6, the J call TRBJ2-3, with no clear D. This CDR3 is built from 15 residues. CDR1 SGHDT and CDR2 YYEEEE come from the germline V gene. V was clipped by 1 base and J by 0 bases, with 9 bases between them. The CDR3 protein is CASSLLQASTDTQYF. In DNA form, the CDR3 reads TGTGCCAGCAGCTTGTTACAAGCTAGCACAGATACGCAGTATTTT.

This clonotype appeared a few times. The rearrangement links TRBV5-6 to TRBJ2-7; D remains ambiguous. Trimming removed 5 bases from V and 4 bases from J, with 16 bases in between. The germline V gene has CDR1 SGHDT and CDR2 YYEEEE. There are 14 residues in the CDR3. The CDR3 spells CASSSYPTGYEQYF. The CDR3 nucleotides read TGTGCCAGCAGTTCCTATCCTACCGGGTACGAGCAGTACTTC.

The gene calls are TRBV6-4 and TRBJ2-1; 8 positions agree with TRBD2. The V segment lost 6 bases and the J segment 5 bases; nucleotides outside the gene matches: 6. This CDR3 is built from 14 residues. Germline V CDR1 and CDR2: MRHNA, SNTAGT. CDR3 sequence reads: CASRPTSGHNEQFF. The DNA of the CDR3 is TGTGCCAGCAGACCTACTAGCGGACACAATGAGCAGTTCTTC.

This clonotype is categorized as medium-sized. The chain has TRBV19 and TRBJ1-6; D unresolved. V was clipped by 6 bases and J by 0 bases, with 9 bases between them. The CDR3 extends over 15 amino acids. Germline assignment: CDR1 LNHDA and CDR2 SQIVND (reference sequence). The CDR3 is CASRQDRSYNSPLHF. The CDR3 DNA follows: TGTGCCAGTAGGCAGGACCGCTCCTATAATTCACCCCTCCACTTT.

By share, this clonotype ranks as medium-sized. The rearrangement joins TRBV12-3 or TRBV12-4 to TRBJ2-7; 8 bases match TRBD1. J was trimmed by 5 bases and V by 3 bases; bases with no gene match: 3. The length of the CDR3 is 13 residues. The CDR3 spells CASSLPGGDEQYF. The CDR3 DNA reads TGTGCCAGCAGTTTGCCAGGGGGCGACGAGCAGTACTTC.

This clonotype is termed medium-sized (0.01 to 0.1%). The chain links TRBV18 to TRBJ2-6; D unclear. Per germline, CDR1 KGHSH and CDR2 LQKENI. The CDR3 has 16 amino acids. Trimming left V 2 bases short and J 1 base short, with 9 bases between. The CDR3 here is CASSPGFGSGANVLTF. CDR3 nucleotides: TGTGCCAGCTCACCAGGTTTCGGATCTGGGGCCAACGTCCTGACTTTC. Together with reference TRBV18 and TRBJ2-6, the CDR3 gives the full variable domain: NAGVMQNPRHLVRRRGQEARLRCSPMKGHSHVYWYRQLPEEGLKFMVYLQKENIIDESGMPKERFSAEFPKEGPSILRIQQVVRGDSAAYFCASSPGFGSGANVLTFGAGSRLTVL.